This T cell receptor beta chain came from a study of vaccination effects on CD4 cells after COVID-19. The table lists this clone with a count of one. Its antigen remains unidentified. After expansion with viral peptide pools in the ViraFEST assay, antigen-specific CD4+ T cells were sequenced. After less than twelve days in culture, the CD4+ T cells were isolated. Documented for the person is a PCR-confirmed SARS-CoV-2 infection occurring between March and December 2020. Sequencing used immunoSEQ multiplex PCR; TCRdb keeps in-frame clones, though not all of them. The sample lists around 75,000 clones; 73% were seen once. Trimming cost V 5 bases and J 3 bases, with 8 bases left between them. Germline V lookup: CDR1 SEHNR, CDR2 FQNEAQ (reference sequence). The CDR3 is 13 amino acids.

Sequencing was performed on CD4+ T cells from PBMCs cultured with HIV peptides, taken before COVID-19 vaccination. Subset of the sample: HIV-1 Nef peptide pool negative control/reference culture. This chain links TRBV7-9 with TRBJ2-1; no clear D gene. This sequence was found in a human donor who had a prior SARS-CoV-2 infection. CDR3 residues: CASSSANYNEQFF. As DNA, the CDR3 is TGTGCCAGCAGCAGTGCCAACTACAATGAGCAGTTCTTC.